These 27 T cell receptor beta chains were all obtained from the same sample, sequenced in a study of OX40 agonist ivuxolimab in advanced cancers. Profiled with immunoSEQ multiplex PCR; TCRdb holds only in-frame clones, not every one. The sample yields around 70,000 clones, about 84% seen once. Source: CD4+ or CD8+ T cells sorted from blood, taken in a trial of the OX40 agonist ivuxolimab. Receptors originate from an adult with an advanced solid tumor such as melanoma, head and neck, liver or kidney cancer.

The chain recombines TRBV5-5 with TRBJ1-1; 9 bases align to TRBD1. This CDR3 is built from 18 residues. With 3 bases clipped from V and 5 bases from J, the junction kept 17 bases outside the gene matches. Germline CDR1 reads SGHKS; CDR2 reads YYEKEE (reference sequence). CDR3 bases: TGTGCCAGCAGCTACCTGGGACAGGGACGGAATAGTGGTACTGAAGCTTTCTTT. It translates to CASSYLGQGRNSGTEAFF.

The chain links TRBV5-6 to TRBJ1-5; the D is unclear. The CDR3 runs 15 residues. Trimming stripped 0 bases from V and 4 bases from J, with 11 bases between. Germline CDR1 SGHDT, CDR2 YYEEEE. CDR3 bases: TGTGCCAGCAGCTTGGGGAGATTCCGGAATCAGCCCCAGCATTTT. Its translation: CASSLGRFRNQPQHF.

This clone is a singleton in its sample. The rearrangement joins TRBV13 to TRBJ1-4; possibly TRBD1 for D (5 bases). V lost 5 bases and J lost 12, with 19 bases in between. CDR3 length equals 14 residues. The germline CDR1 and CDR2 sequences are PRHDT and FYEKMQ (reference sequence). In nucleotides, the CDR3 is TGTGCCAGCAGCCCACTCGGACCGTCGGGGGAACTGTTTTTT. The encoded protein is CASSPLGPSGELFF.

DNA of the CDR3: TGTGCCAGCAGTGATCGGGAAGAGACCCAGTACTTC. Translation gives CASSDREETQYF. The rearrangement joins TRBV2 to TRBJ2-5; no definite D call. The CDR3 extends over 12 amino acids. Germline-derived CDR1 and CDR2 are SNHLY and FYNNEI. Trimming cost V 3 bases and J 3 bases, with 5 bases left between them.

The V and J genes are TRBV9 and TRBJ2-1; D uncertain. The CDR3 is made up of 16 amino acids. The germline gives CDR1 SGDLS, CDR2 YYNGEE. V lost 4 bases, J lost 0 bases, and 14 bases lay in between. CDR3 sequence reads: CASSPRWVFSYNEQFF. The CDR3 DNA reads TGTGCCAGCAGCCCCCGATGGGTCTTCTCCTACAATGAGCAGTTCTTC.

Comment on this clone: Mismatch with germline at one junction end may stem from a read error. The CDR3 DNA follows: TGTGCAGAGGGAGGCAGGGGGGACACTGAAACTTTCTTT. Protein: CAEGGRGDTETFF. The chain uses TRBV2 and TRBJ1-1; TRBD1 aligns across 7 bases. The CDR3 has 13 amino acids. Germline V lookup: CDR1 SNHLY, CDR2 FYNNEI.

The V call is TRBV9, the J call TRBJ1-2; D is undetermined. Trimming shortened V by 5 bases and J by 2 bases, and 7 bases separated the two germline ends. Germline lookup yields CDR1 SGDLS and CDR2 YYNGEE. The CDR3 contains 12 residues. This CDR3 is CASRGFNYGYTF. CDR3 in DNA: TGTGCCAGCAGAGGCTTCAACTATGGCTACACCTTC.

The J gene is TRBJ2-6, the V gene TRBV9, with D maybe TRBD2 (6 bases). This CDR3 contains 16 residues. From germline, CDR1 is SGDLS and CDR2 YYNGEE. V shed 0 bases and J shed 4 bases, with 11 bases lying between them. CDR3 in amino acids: CASSVGAGTGANVLTF. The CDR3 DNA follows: TGTGCCAGCAGCGTAGGGGCGGGGACCGGGGCCAACGTCCTGACTTTC.

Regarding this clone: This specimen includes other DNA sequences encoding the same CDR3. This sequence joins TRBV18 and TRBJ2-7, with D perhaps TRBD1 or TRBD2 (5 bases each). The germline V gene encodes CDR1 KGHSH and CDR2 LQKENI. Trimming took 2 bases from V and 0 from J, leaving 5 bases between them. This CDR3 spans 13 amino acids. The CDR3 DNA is TGTGCCAGCTCACCAGGGGGCTCCTACGAGCAGTACTTC. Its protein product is CASSPGGSYEQYF.

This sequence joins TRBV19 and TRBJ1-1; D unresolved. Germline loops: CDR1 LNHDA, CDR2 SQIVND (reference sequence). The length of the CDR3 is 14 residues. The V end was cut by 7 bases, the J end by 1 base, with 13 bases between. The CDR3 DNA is TGTGCCAGTATCCCGGGGTTCGGGAACACTGAAGCTTTCTTT. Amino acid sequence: CASIPGFGNTEAFF.

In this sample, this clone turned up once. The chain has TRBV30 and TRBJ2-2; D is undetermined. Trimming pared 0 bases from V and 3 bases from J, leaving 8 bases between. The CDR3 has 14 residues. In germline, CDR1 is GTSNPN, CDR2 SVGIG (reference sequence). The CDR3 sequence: CAWSVGTYTGELFF. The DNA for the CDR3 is TGTGCCTGGAGTGTGGGAACTTACACCGGGGAGCTGTTTTTT.

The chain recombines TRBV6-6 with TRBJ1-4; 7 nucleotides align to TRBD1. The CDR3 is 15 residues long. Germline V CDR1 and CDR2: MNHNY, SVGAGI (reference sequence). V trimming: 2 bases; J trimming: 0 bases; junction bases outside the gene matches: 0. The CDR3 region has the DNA TGTGCCAGCAGTTACCAGGGGGCAACTAATGAAAAACTGTTTTTT. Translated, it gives CASSYQGATNEKLFF.

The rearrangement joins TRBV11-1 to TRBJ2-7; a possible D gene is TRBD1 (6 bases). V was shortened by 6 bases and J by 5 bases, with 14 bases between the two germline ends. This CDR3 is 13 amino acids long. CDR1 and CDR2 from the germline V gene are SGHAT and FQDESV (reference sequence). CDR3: CASSRRGVDEQYF. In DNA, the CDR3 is TGTGCCAGCAGTCGCAGGGGAGTCGACGAGCAGTACTTC.

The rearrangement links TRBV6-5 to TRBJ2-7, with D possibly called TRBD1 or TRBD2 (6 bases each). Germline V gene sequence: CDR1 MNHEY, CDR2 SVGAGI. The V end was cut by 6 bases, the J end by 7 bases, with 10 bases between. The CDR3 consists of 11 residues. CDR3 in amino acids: CASSRGGEQYF. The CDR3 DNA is TGTGCCAGCAGCCGAGGGGGGGAGCAGTACTTC.

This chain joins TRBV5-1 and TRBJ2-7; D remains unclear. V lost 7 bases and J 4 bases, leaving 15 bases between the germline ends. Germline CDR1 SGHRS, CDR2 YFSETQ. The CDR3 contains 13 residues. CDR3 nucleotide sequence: TGCGCCAGCGGGCGAGAGGACGGGTACGAGCAGTACTTC. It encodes CASGREDGYEQYF.

DNA for the CDR3: TGCGCCAGCAGCCAAGATGGGTTTCAAGAGACCCAGTACTTC. Its protein product is CASSQDGFQETQYF. V usage is TRBV4-3 and J usage is TRBJ2-5; D is uncertain. The germline gives CDR1 LGHNA, CDR2 YSLEER. This CDR3 region has 14 residues. The germline V and J ends were trimmed by 0 bases and 2 bases, with 7 bases remaining between them.

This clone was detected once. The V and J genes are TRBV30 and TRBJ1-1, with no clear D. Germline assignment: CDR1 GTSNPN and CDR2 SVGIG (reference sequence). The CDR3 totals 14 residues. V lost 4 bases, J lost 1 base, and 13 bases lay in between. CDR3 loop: CAWTVGLPNTEAFF. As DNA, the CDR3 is TGTGCCTGGACCGTCGGACTGCCGAACACTGAAGCTTTCTTT.

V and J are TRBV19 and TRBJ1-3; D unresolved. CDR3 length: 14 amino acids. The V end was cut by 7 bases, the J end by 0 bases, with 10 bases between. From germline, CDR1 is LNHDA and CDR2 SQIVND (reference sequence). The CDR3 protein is CASKGLGSGNTIYF. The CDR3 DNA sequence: TGTGCCAGTAAGGGTTTAGGCTCTGGAAACACCATATATTTT.

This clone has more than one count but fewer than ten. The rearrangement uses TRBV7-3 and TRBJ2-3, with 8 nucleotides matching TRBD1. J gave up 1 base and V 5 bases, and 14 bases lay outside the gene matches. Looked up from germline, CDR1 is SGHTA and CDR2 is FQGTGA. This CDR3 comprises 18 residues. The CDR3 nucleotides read TGTGCCAGCAGCAGTAGGTCCCCCCAGGGGGCGGGCACAGATACGCAGTATTTT. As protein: CASSSRSPQGAGTDTQYF.

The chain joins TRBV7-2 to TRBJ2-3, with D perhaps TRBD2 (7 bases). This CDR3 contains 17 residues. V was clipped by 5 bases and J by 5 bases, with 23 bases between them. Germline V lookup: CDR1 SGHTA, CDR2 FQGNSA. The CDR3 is CASSTALGGGQGDTQYF. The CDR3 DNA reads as TGTGCCAGCAGCACAGCTCTAGGGGGAGGGCAGGGAGATACGCAGTATTTT. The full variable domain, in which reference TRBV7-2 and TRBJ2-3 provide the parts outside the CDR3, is GAGVSQSPSNKVTEKGKDVELRCDPISGHTALYWYRQSLGQGLEFLIYFQGNSAPDKSGLPSDRFSAERTGGSVSTLTIQRTQQEDSAVYLCASSTALGGGQGDTQYFGPGTRLTVL.

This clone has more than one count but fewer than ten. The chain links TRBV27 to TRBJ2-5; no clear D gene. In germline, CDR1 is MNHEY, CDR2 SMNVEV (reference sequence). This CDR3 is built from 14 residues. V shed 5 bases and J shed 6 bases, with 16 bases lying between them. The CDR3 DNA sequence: TGTGCCAGCAGTCCCCCTGGGGTGTGGCAGACCCAGTACTTC. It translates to CASSPPGVWQTQYF.

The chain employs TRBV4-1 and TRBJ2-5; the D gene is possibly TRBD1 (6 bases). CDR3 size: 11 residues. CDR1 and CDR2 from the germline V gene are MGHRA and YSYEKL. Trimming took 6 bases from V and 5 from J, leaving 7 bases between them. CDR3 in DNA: TGCGCCAGCAGGCAGGGGGAGACCCAGTACTTC. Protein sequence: CASRQGETQYF.

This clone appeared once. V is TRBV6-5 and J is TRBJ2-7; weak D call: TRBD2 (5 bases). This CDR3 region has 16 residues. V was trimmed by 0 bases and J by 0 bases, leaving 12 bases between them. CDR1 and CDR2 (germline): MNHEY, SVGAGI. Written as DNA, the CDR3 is TGTGCCAGCAGTTACTCGATGGTTGGACTCTCCTACGAGCAGTACTTC. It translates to CASSYSMVGLSYEQYF.

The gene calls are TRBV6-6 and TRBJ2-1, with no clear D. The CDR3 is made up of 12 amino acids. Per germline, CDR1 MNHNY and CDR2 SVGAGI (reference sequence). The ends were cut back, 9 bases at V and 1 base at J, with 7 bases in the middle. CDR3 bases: TGTGCCAGTAAGCGTTCCTACAATGAGCAGTTCTTC. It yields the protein CASKRSYNEQFF.

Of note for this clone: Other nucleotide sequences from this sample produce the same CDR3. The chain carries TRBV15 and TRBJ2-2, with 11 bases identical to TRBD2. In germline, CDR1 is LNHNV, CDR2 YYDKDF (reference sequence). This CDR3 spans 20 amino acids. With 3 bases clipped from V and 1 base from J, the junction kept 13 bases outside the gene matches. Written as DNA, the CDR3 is TGTGCCACCAGCAGGGATATTACTAGCGGGGGTCTTATGAACACCGGGGAGCTGTTTTTT. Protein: CATSRDITSGGLMNTGELFF.

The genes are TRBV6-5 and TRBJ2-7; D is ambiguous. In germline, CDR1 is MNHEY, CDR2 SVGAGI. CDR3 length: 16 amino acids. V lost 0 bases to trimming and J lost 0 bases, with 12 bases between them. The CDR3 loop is CASSYSSARSSYEQYF. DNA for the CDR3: TGTGCCAGCAGTTACTCCTCGGCCAGGAGCTCCTACGAGCAGTACTTC.

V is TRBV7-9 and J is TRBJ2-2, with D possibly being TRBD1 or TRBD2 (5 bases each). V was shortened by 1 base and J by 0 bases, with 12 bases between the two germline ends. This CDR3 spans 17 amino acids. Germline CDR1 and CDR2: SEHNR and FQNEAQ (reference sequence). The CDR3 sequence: CASSLGLPGPNTGELFF. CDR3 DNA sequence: TGTGCCAGCAGCTTAGGATTGCCGGGACCGAACACCGGGGAGCTGTTTTTT. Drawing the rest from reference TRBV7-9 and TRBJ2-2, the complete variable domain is DTGVSQNPRHKITKRGQNVTFRCDPISEHNRLYWYRQTLGQGPEFLTYFQNEAQLEKSRLLSDRFSAERPKGSFSTLEIQRTEQGDSAMYLCASSLGLPGPNTGELFFGEGSRLTVL.